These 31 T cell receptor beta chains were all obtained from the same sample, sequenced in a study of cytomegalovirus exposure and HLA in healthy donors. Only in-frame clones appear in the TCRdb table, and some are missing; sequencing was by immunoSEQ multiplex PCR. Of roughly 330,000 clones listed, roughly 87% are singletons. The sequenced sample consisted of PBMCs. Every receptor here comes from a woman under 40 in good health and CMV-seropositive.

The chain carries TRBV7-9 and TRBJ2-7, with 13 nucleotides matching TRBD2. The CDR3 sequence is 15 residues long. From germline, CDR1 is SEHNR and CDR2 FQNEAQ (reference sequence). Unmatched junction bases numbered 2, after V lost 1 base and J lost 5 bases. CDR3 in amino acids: CASSLVTSGRNEQYF. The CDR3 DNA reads TGTGCCAGCAGCTTAGTGACTAGCGGGAGGAACGAGCAGTACTTC.

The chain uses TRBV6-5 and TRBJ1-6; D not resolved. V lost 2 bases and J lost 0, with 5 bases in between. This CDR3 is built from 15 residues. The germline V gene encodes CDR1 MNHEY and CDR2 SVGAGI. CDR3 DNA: TGTGCCAGCAGTTACCGGAGCTCCTATAATTCACCCCTCCACTTT. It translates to CASSYRSSYNSPLHF.

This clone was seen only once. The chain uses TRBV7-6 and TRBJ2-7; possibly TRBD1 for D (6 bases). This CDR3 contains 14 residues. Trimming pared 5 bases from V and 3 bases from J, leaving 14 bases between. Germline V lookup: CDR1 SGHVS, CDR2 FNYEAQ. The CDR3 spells CASSATGLDYEQYF. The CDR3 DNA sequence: TGTGCCAGCAGCGCGACAGGACTCGACTACGAGCAGTACTTC.

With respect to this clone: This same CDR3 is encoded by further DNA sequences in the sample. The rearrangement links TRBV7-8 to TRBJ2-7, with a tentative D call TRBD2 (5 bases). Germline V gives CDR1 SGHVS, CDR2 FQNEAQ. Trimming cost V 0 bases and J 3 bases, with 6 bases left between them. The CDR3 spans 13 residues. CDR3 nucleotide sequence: TGTGCCAGCAGCTTAGCGGGGAGCTACGAGCAGTACTTC. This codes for CASSLAGSYEQYF.

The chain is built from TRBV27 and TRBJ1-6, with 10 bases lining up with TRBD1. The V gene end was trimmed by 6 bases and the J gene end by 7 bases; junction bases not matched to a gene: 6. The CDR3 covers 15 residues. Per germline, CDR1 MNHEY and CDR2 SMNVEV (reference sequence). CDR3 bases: TGTGCCAGCAGACTCGGGACAGGGGTGAATTCACCCCTCCACTTT. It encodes CASRLGTGVNSPLHF.

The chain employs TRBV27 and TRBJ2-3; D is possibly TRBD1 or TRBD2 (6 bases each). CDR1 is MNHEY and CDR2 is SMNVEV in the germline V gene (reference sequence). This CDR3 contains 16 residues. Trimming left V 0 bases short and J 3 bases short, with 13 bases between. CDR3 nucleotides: TGTGCCAGCAGTTTATCAGGTCGGGGGCAGACAGATACGCAGTATTTT. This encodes CASSLSGRGQTDTQYF.

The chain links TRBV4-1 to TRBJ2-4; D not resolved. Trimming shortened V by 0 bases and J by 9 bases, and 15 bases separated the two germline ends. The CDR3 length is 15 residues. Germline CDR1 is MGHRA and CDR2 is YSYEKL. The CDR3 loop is CASSQDRNKPGIQYF. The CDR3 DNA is TGCGCCAGCAGCCAAGACAGGAACAAACCGGGCATTCAGTACTTC.

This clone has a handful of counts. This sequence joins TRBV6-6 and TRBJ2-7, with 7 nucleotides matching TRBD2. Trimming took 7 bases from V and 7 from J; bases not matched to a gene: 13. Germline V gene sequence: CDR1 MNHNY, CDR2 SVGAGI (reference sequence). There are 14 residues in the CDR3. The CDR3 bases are TGTGCCAGCATAGGACTAGGAGGTTCGGGTGAGCAGTACTTC. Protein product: CASIGLGGSGEQYF.

The CDR3 sequence is CAWSLLGTGGIYEQYF. DNA for the CDR3: TGTGCCTGGAGTCTCTTAGGGACAGGGGGTATCTACGAGCAGTACTTC. This chain connects TRBV30 to TRBJ2-7; 11 positions match TRBD1. V lost 2 bases, J lost 3 bases, and 9 bases stayed unmatched. CDR1 is GTSNPN and CDR2 is SVGIG in the germline V gene (reference sequence). The CDR3 is made up of 16 amino acids.

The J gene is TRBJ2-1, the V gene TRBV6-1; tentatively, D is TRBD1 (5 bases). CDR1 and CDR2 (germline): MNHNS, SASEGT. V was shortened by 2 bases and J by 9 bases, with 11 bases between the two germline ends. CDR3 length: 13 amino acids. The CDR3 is CASSEQGWGEQFF. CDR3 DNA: TGTGCCAGCAGTGAACAGGGTTGGGGTGAGCAGTTCTTC.

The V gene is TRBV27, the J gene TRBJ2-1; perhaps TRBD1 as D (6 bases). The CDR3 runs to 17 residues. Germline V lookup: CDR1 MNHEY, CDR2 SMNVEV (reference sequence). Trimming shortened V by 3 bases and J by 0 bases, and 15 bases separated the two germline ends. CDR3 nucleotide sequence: TGTGCCAGCAGTTTGGGTCAGGGGACCTACTCCTACAATGAGCAGTTCTTC. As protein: CASSLGQGTYSYNEQFF.

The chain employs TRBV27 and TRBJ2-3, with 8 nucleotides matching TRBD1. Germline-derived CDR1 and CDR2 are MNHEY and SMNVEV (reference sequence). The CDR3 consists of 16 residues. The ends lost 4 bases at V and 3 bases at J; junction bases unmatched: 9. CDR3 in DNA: TGTGCCAGCAGTTCGGACAGGGTGGTAGTTACAGATACGCAGTATTTT. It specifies CASSSDRVVVTDTQYF.

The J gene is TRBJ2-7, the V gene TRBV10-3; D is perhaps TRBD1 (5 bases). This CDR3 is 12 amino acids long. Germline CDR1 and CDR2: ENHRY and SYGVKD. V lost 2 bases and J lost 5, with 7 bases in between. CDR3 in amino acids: CAISEVGDEQYF. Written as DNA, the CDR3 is TGTGCCATCAGTGAGGTAGGGGACGAGCAGTACTTC.

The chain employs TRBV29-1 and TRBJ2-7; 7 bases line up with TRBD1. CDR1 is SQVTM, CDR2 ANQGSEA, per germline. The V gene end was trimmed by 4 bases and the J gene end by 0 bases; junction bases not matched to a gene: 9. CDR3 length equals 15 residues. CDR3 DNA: TGCAGCGTTGTTATTCAGGGACAGAGCTCCTACGAGCAGTACTTC. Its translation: CSVVIQGQSSYEQYF.

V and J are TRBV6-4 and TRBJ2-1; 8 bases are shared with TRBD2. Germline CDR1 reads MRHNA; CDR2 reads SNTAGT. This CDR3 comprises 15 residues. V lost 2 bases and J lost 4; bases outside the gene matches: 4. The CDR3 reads CASSDVSSGYNEQFF. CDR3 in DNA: TGTGCCAGCAGTGACGTTTCTAGCGGGTACAATGAGCAGTTCTTC.

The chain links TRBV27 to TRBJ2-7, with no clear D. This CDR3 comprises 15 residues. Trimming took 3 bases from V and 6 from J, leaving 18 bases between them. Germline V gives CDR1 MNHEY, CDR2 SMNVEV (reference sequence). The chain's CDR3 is CASSFQFNMRSEQYF. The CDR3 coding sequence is TGTGCCAGCAGTTTTCAGTTTAATATGCGATCCGAGCAGTACTTC.

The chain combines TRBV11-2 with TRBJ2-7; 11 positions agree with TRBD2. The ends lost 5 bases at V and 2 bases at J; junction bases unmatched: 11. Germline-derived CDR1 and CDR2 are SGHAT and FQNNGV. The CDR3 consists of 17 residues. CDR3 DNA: TGTGCCAGCAGCCCTCGGTCGCGACTAGCGGGAACCTACGAGCAGTACTTC. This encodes CASSPRSRLAGTYEQYF.

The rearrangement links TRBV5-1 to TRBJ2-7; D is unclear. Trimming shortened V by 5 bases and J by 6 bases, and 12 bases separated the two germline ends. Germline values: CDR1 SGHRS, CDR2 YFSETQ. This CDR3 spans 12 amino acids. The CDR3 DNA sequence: TGCGCCAGCAGTAGGGATTCTGGCGAGCAGTACTTC. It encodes CASSRDSGEQYF.

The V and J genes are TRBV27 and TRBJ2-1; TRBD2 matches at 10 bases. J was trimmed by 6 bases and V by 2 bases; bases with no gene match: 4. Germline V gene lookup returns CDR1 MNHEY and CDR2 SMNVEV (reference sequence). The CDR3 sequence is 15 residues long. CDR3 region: CASSLGLAGVNEQFF. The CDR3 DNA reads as TGTGCCAGCAGTTTAGGGCTAGCGGGGGTCAATGAGCAGTTCTTC.

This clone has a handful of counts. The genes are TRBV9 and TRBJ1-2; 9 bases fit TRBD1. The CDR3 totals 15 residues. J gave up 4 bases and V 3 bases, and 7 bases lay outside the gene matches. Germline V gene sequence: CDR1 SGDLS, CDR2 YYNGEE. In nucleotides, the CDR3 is TGTGCCAGCAGCGCTGGGACAGGGCTTTCCTATGGCTACACCTTC. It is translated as CASSAGTGLSYGYTF.

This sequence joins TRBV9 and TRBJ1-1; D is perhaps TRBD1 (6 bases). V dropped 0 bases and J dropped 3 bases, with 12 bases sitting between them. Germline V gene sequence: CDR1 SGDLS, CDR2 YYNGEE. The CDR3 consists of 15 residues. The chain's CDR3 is CASSVVQGIDTEAFF. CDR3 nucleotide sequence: TGTGCCAGCAGCGTAGTACAGGGTATCGACACTGAAGCTTTCTTT.

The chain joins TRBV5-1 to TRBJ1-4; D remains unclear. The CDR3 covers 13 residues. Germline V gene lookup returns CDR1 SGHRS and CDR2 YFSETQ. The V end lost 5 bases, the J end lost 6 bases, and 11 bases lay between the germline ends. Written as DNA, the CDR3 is TGCGCCAGCAGTAGGCTGGGCTATGAAAAACTGTTTTTT. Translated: CASSRLGYEKLFF.

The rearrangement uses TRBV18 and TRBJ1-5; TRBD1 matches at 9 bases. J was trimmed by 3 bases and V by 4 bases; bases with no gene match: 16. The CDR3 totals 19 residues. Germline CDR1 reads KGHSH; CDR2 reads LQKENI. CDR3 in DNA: TGTGCCAGCTCACTATCCGGGCACAGGGGGCCGGGGAACAATCAGCCCCAGCATTTT. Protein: CASSLSGHRGPGNNQPQHF.

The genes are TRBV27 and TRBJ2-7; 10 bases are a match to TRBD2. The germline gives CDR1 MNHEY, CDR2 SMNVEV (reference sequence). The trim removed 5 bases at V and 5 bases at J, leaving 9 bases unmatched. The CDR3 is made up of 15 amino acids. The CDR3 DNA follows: TGTGCCAGCAGTCCGGGGCTAGCGGGGGTCCACGAGCAGTACTTC. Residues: CASSPGLAGVHEQYF.

The DNA for the CDR3 is TGTGCCAGCCTGGGGCTCGGAAACACCATATATTTT. Its translation is CASLGLGNTIYF. This chain connects TRBV28 to TRBJ1-3; D may be TRBD1 (5 bases). The ends were cut back, 8 bases at V and 4 bases at J, with 9 bases in the middle. This CDR3 region has 12 residues. Germline V lookup: CDR1 MDHEN, CDR2 SYDVKM.

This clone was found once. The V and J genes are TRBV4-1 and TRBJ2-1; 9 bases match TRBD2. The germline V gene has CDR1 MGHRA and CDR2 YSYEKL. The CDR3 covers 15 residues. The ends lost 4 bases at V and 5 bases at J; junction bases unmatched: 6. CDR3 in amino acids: CASSLERGEHNEQFF. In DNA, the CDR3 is TGCGCCAGCAGCCTCGAGCGGGGGGAGCACAATGAGCAGTTCTTC.

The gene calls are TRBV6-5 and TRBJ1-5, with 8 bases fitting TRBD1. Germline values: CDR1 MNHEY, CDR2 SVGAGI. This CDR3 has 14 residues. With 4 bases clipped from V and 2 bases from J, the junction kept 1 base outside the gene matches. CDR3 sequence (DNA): TGTGCCAGCAGTTCGACAGGGGGCAATCAGCCCCAGCATTTT. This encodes CASSSTGGNQPQHF.

The CDR3 DNA sequence: TGTGCCAGCAGCCTCTATCCCACAGATACGCAGTATTTT. Translation gives CASSLYPTDTQYF. The chain links TRBV7-2 to TRBJ2-3; D call uncertain. CDR1 SGHTA and CDR2 FQGNSA come from the germline V gene. The CDR3 has 13 residues. V was cut by 5 bases and J by 2 bases, with 8 bases left in between.

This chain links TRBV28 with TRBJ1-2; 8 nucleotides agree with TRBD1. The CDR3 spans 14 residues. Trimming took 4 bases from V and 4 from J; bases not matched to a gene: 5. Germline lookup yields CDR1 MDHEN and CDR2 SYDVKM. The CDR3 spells CASSSGQGAYGYTF. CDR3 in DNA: TGTGCCAGCAGTTCCGGACAGGGCGCCTATGGCTACACCTTC.

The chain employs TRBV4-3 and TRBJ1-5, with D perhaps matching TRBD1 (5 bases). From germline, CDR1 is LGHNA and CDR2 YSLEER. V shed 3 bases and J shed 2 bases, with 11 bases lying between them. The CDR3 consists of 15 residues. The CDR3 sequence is CASSHSVGGNQPQHF. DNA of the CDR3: TGCGCCAGCAGCCATTCGGTGGGGGGCAATCAGCCCCAGCATTTT.

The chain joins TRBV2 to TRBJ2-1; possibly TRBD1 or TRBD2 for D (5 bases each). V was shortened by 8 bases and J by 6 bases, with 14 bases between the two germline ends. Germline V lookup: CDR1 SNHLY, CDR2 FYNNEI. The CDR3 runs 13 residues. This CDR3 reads CASGGIAFNEQFF. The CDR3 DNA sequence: TGTGCCAGCGGGGGTATAGCATTCAATGAGCAGTTCTTC.